A single sample is the source of the 28 T cell receptor beta chains below, sequenced in a study of blood T cell repertoires in COVID-19. Assay: immunoSEQ multiplex PCR; the TCRdb copy retains only in-frame clones and omits some. The data contain roughly 330,000 clones, approximately 89% of them seen just once; the ten biggest clones take up 5%. Sequencing used PBMCs or T cells enriched from blood (not recorded which). The receptors derive from a man aged 25 to 40 who had recovered from COVID-19.

This clone came up once. The chain carries TRBV7-9 and TRBJ1-6; 7 bases match TRBD1. Germline V gives CDR1 SEHNR, CDR2 FQNEAQ (reference sequence). After removal of 5 bases from V and 7 bases from J, the junction contained 11 bases not matched to a gene. The CDR3 consists of 16 residues. The CDR3 region has the DNA TGTGCCAGCAGCCCCGAAAGGGGACAGCCCAATTCACCCCTCCACTTT. As protein: CASSPERGQPNSPLHF. Full variable domain (outside the CDR3, taken from reference TRBV7-9 and TRBJ1-6): DTGVSQNPRHKITKRGQNVTFRCDPISEHNRLYWYRQTLGQGPEFLTYFQNEAQLEKSRLLSDRFSAERPKGSFSTLEIQRTEQGDSAMYLCASSPERGQPNSPLHFGNGTRLTVT.

V and J are TRBV28 and TRBJ1-4; D not resolved. In germline, CDR1 is MDHEN, CDR2 SYDVKM. Deletions cut 4 bases from V and 8 bases from J, with 5 bases between. The CDR3 sequence is 11 residues long. In DNA, the CDR3 is TGTGCCAGCAGTTCCCAAGAAAAACTGTTTTTT. This encodes CASSSQEKLFF.

The rearrangement joins TRBV2 to TRBJ1-5; tentative D call: TRBD1 (5 bases). The germline V gene has CDR1 SNHLY and CDR2 FYNNEI. Trimming pared 3 bases from V and 1 base from J, leaving 10 bases between. The CDR3 runs to 15 residues. Here the CDR3 reads CASSERQRSNQPQHF. CDR3 DNA sequence: TGTGCCAGCAGTGAGCGACAGCGAAGCAATCAGCCCCAGCATTTT.

This clone occurred a few times. The chain uses TRBV7-2 and TRBJ1-3, with D hard to call. Trimming removed 4 bases at V and 2 bases at J, with 24 bases between. The CDR3 runs 19 residues. Germline V gives CDR1 SGHTA, CDR2 FQGNSA. Here the CDR3 reads CASSYKGARGRVTGNTIYF. The CDR3 DNA is TGTGCCAGCAGCTATAAGGGAGCTCGGGGAAGGGTAACTGGAAACACCATATATTTT.

J is TRBJ2-7 and V is TRBV28, with D possibly TRBD1 on 6 matching bases. Per the germline V gene, CDR1 is MDHEN and CDR2 is SYDVKM. The V and J ends lost 3 bases and 4 bases respectively, with 13 bases between them. The CDR3 is 14 amino acids. CDR3 region: CASSLMGARYEQYF. The DNA for the CDR3 is TGTGCCAGCAGTTTGATGGGGGCACGATACGAGCAGTACTTC.

The chain uses TRBV6-6 and TRBJ1-5; 8 nucleotides match TRBD1. From germline, CDR1 is MNHNY and CDR2 SVGAGI (reference sequence). The ends lost 6 bases at V and 3 bases at J; junction bases unmatched: 7. The CDR3 contains 15 residues. CDR3 coding DNA: TGTGCCAGCAGAACCGACAGGGGCGCCAATCAGCCCCAGCATTTT. Protein product: CASRTDRGANQPQHF.

The chain joins TRBV19 to TRBJ2-3, with TRBD2 identical over 14 bases. Unmatched junction bases numbered 12, after V lost 5 bases and J lost 5 bases. Germline V gene sequence: CDR1 LNHDA, CDR2 SQIVND (reference sequence). The CDR3 runs 18 residues. The CDR3 nucleotides read TGTGCCAGTAGTTACCGACTAGCGGGGGGGGATCGTGGAGATACGCAGTATTTT. It is translated as CASSYRLAGGDRGDTQYF.

This clone was detected a few times. V is TRBV5-1 and J is TRBJ1-1, with 7 bases lining up with TRBD1. This CDR3 has 14 amino acids. The germline CDR1 and CDR2 sequences are SGHRS and YFSETQ. Trimming at V came to 4 bases and at J to 4 bases, leaving 7 bases not matched to a gene. CDR3 amino acids: CASSLQGQGTEAFF. DNA for the CDR3: TGCGCCAGCAGCCTACAGGGGCAGGGCACTGAAGCTTTCTTT.

The gene calls are TRBV9 and TRBJ2-1; D perhaps matches TRBD1 (5 bases). Trimming left V 7 bases short and J 12 bases short, with 11 bases between. This CDR3 contains 10 residues. Germline values: CDR1 SGDLS, CDR2 YYNGEE. CDR3: CASGQGPQFF. CDR3 coding DNA: TGTGCCAGCGGGCAGGGCCCGCAGTTCTTC.

A note on this clone: Other DNA sequences in the same sample also yield this CDR3. The rearrangement uses TRBV5-1 and TRBJ2-7; 7 bases are a match to TRBD1. The J segment lost 0 bases and the V segment lost 2 bases, leaving 2 bases of the junction unmatched. The CDR3 totals 14 residues. Germline V lookup: CDR1 SGHRS, CDR2 YFSETQ. CDR3 protein: CASSLQGSSYEQYF. The CDR3 DNA follows: TGCGCCAGCAGCTTACAGGGGTCCTCCTACGAGCAGTACTTC.

The DNA of the CDR3 is TGTGCCAGCAGTTTTAAGGGGGCCTCCTATAATTCACCCCTCCACTTT. Protein sequence: CASSFKGASYNSPLHF. V is TRBV28 and J is TRBJ1-6; 7 positions match TRBD1. CDR3 size: 16 residues. The germline gives CDR1 MDHEN, CDR2 SYDVKM. V shed 3 bases, J shed 0 bases, and the junction held 2 bases outside the gene matches.

This chain connects TRBV19 to TRBJ2-6; 8 positions agree with TRBD1. V lost 10 bases to trimming and J lost 3 bases; unmatched junction nucleotides: 11. In germline, CDR1 is LNHDA, CDR2 SQIVND (reference sequence). The CDR3 sequence is 16 residues long. The CDR3 protein is CATSDRAGGGANVLTF. DNA of the CDR3: TGTGCCACCTCGGACAGGGCGGGCGGTGGGGCCAACGTCCTGACTTTC.

This chain joins TRBV19 and TRBJ2-7; D might be TRBD1 (5 bases). V was shortened by 4 bases and J by 1 base, with 14 bases between the two germline ends. Germline CDR1 and CDR2: LNHDA and SQIVND (reference sequence). CDR3 length: 15 amino acids. The CDR3 spells CASSTPGKGSYEQYF. CDR3 coding DNA: TGTGCCAGTAGTACCCCAGGGAAGGGGTCCTACGAGCAGTACTTC.

The chain couples TRBV10-3 to TRBJ2-7; 10 bases line up with TRBD1. After removal of 0 bases from V and 2 bases from J, the junction contained 1 base not matched to a gene. This CDR3 spans 15 amino acids. Per germline, CDR1 ENHRY and CDR2 SYGVKD. This chain's CDR3 is CAISESGQGAYEQYF. In DNA, the CDR3 is TGTGCCATCAGTGAGTCAGGACAGGGGGCCTACGAGCAGTACTTC.

The chain has TRBV6-1 and TRBJ2-7; maybe TRBD2 (5 bases). Germline lookup yields CDR1 MNHNS and CDR2 SASEGT. V was pared by 3 bases and J by 0 bases, with 12 bases between. CDR3 size: 15 residues. The CDR3 reads CASSEDGRYSYEQYF. CDR3 nucleotides: TGTGCCAGCAGTGAGGATGGGAGATACTCCTACGAGCAGTACTTC.

V is TRBV15 and J is TRBJ2-2; D not certain. The V end lost 0 bases, the J end lost 6 bases, and 20 bases lay between the germline ends. CDR1 and CDR2 from the germline V gene are LNHNV and YYDKDF (reference sequence). There are 18 residues in the CDR3. The DNA of the CDR3 is TGTGCCACCAGCAGAGACCGACTTACTGGGTCCGGCGCCGGGGAGCTGTTTTTT. This gives the protein CATSRDRLTGSGAGELFF.

The chain employs TRBV28 and TRBJ2-7, with D maybe TRBD2 (6 bases). Germline CDR1 reads MDHEN; CDR2 reads SYDVKM. V was trimmed by 2 bases and J by 4 bases, leaving 15 bases between them. This CDR3 region has 15 residues. CDR3 nucleotide sequence: TGTGCCAGCAGTTTAGGAGGGGCCGGGAATTACGAGCAGTACTTC. Encoded protein: CASSLGGAGNYEQYF.

The rearrangement joins TRBV10-2 to TRBJ2-6; TRBD2 matches at 10 bases. The CDR3 consists of 18 residues. Germline-derived CDR1 and CDR2 are WSHSY and SAAADI. V was pared by 6 bases and J by 0 bases, with 8 bases of the junction left unmatched. CDR3 sequence (DNA): TGCGCCAGCAGCTCCCGGAGCGGGGGGGGCTCTGGGGCCAACGTCCTGACTTTC. Encoded protein: CASSSRSGGGSGANVLTF.

CDR3 sequence reads: CATSLTGGSDEQYF. As DNA, the CDR3 is TGTGCCACCAGTCTGACAGGGGGCTCAGACGAGCAGTACTTC. The chain links TRBV24-1 to TRBJ2-7, with 10 bases matching TRBD1. J lost 5 bases, V lost 6 bases, and 6 bases had no gene match. The CDR3 covers 14 residues. Germline CDR1 reads KGHDR; CDR2 reads SFDVKD.

The CDR3 coding sequence is TGTGCCAGCAGTTTCCCAGGGTTCAACACTGAAGCTTTCTTT. Protein sequence: CASSFPGFNTEAFF. The chain carries TRBV28 and TRBJ1-1; D is perhaps TRBD1 (5 bases). V lost 3 bases and J lost 2, with 10 bases in between. This CDR3 region has 14 residues. Germline V gene data show CDR1 as MDHEN and CDR2 as SYDVKM.

J is TRBJ2-5 and V is TRBV5-1; D might be TRBD2 (6 bases). Trimming removed 7 bases from V and 2 bases from J, with 15 bases in between. The CDR3 runs 14 residues. CDR1 and CDR2 (germline): SGHRS, YFSETQ. CDR3 loop: CASGREGLQETQYF. The DNA of the CDR3 is TGCGCCAGCGGTCGAGAGGGACTTCAAGAGACCCAGTACTTC.

The chain uses TRBV5-1 and TRBJ1-5, with TRBD1 matching 7 bases. Germline CDR1 SGHRS, CDR2 YFSETQ. Trimming cost V 0 bases and J 7 bases; bases outside gene matches: 7. The CDR3 covers 15 residues. The CDR3 here is CASSLGVGGAQPQHF. The CDR3 region has the DNA TGCGCCAGCAGCTTGGGCGTAGGGGGCGCACAGCCCCAGCATTTT.

This chain connects TRBV5-7 to TRBJ1-1; possibly TRBD1 for D (5 bases). TRBV5-7 is classed as an ORF, of uncertain function. The V end lost 2 bases, the J end lost 2 bases, and 16 bases lay between the germline ends. This CDR3 comprises 16 residues. In DNA, the CDR3 is TGTGCCAGCAGCTTTGGCTTAAGGGGTAGCAACACTGAAGCTTTCTTT. Translated, it gives CASSFGLRGSNTEAFF.

The J gene is TRBJ2-7, the V gene TRBV24-1; D possibly corresponds to TRBD2 (5 bases). Trimming stripped 4 bases from V and 3 bases from J, with 9 bases between. Looked up from germline, CDR1 is KGHDR and CDR2 is SFDVKD. The CDR3 covers 13 residues. CDR3 coding DNA: TGTGCCACCAGTGACGGGATTAGCTACGAGCAGTACTTC. Translating gives CATSDGISYEQYF.

The chain employs TRBV5-4 and TRBJ2-5; no firm D call. The CDR3 contains 14 residues. Looked up from germline, CDR1 is SGHNT and CDR2 is YYREEE (reference sequence). Trimming removed 0 bases from V and 5 bases from J, with 11 bases in between. CDR3 DNA: TGTGCCAGCAGCTTGGGTGGCGAAGCGGAGACCCAGTACTTC. Its translation is CASSLGGEAETQYF. Using reference TRBV5-4 and TRBJ2-5 for the parts outside the CDR3, the full variable domain is ETGVTQSPTHLIKTRGQQVTLRCSSQSGHNTVSWYQQALGQGPQFIFQYYREEENGRGNFPPRFSGLQFPNYSSELNVNALELDDSALYLCASSLGGEAETQYFGPGTRLLVL.

The chain carries TRBV28 and TRBJ2-7, with TRBD2 identical over 12 bases. The CDR3 sequence is 15 residues long. CDR1 is MDHEN, CDR2 SYDVKM, per germline. V trimming: 5 bases; J trimming: 4 bases; junction bases outside the gene matches: 6. The CDR3: CASSPALAGGYEQYF. The CDR3 DNA reads TGTGCCAGCAGTCCCGCGCTAGCGGGGGGGTACGAGCAGTACTTC.

The CDR3 reads CASSFPDRDEQYF. In DNA form, the CDR3 reads TGTGCCAGCAGTTTCCCGGACAGAGACGAGCAGTACTTC. The chain links TRBV27 to TRBJ2-7; D is perhaps TRBD1 (6 bases). This CDR3 is 13 amino acids long. Looked up from germline, CDR1 is MNHEY and CDR2 is SMNVEV (reference sequence). Trimming shortened V by 3 bases and J by 5 bases, and 11 bases separated the two germline ends.

The chain employs TRBV5-1 and TRBJ2-7; D remains ambiguous. Trimming removed 0 bases from V and 3 bases from J, with 4 bases in between. This CDR3 is built from 12 residues. Per the germline V gene, CDR1 is SGHRS and CDR2 is YFSETQ. The DNA of the CDR3 is TGCGCCAGCAGCTTGGGTATCTACGAGCAGTACTTC. Amino acid sequence: CASSLGIYEQYF.